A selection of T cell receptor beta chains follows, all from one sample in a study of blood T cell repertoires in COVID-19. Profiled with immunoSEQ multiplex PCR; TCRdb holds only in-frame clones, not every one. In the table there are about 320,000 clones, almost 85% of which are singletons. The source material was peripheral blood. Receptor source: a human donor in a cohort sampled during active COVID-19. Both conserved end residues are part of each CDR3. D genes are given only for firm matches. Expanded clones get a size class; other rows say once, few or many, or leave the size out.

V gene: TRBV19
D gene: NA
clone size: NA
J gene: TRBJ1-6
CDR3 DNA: TGTGCCAGTAGTATAGTGAGGGACACCGGCTACGGAGGCCTCCACTTT
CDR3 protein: CASSIVRDTGYGGLHF

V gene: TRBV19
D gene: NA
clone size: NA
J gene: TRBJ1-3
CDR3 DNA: TGTGCCAGTAGTATAGGGACACATGGAAACACCATATATTTT
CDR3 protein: CASSIGTHGNTIYF

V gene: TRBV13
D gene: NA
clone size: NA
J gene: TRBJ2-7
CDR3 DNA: TGTGCCAGCAGCTCCGACTTCCAAGCTTACGAGCAGTACTTC
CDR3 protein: CASSSDFQAYEQYF

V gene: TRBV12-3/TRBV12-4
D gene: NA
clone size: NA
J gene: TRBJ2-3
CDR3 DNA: TGTGCCAGCAGTTTGGACTTGTCCACGCAGTATTTT
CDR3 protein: CASSLDLSTQYF

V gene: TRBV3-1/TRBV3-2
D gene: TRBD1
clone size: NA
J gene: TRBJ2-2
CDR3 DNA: TGTGCCAGCAGCCCGGACTCGACAGGGGCTATCTATAACACCGGGGAGCTGTTTTTT
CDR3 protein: CASSPDSTGAIYNTGELFF

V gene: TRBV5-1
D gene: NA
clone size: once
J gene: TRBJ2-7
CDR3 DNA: TGCGCCAGCAGCTTGTCCGACAGGAAAACCTACGAGCAGTACTTC
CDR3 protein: CASSLSDRKTYEQYF

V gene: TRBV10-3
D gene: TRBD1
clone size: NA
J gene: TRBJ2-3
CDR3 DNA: TGTGCCACTCGACAGGGGAAGAGGTCCACAGATACGCAGTATTTT
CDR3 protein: CATRQGKRSTDTQYF

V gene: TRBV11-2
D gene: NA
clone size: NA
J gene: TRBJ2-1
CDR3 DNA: TGTGCCAGCAGCTTAGCCGGAGGGACAGATGAGCAGTTCTTC
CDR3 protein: CASSLAGGTDEQFF

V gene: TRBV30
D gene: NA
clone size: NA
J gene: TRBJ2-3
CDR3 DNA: TGTGCCTGGAGTGTACGGCGGGGTACGCAGTATTTT
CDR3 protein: CAWSVRRGTQYF

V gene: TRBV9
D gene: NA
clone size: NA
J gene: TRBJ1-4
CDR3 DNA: TGTGCCAGCAGCGTAGGGGGAGGGTCAGAAAAACTGTTTTTT
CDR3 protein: CASSVGGGSEKLFF

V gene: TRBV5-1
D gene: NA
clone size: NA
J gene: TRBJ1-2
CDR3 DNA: TGCGCCAGCAGCACAGGGCCGGGCTATGGCTACACCTTC
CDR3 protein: CASSTGPGYGYTF

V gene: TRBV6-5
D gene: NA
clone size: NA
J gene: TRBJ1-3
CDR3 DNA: TGTGCCAGCAGACCCGGGGTTTTCTCTGGAAACACCATATATTTT
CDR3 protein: CASRPGVFSGNTIYF

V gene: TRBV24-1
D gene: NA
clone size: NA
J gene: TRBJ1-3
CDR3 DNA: TGTGCCACCAGTGAACCAGATTCTGGAAACACCATATATTTT
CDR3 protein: CATSEPDSGNTIYF

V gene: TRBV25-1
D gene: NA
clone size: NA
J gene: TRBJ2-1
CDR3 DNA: TGTGCCAGCAGTACCCCGGGACTTCGTGACAATGAGCAGTTCTTC
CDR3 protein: CASSTPGLRDNEQFF

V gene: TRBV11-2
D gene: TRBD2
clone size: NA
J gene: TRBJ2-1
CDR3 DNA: TGTGCCAGCAGCTCCGAAGGTCAGCGGGGCTACAATGAGCAGTTCTTC
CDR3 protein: CASSSEGQRGYNEQFF

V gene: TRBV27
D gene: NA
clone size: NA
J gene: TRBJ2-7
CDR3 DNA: TGTGCCAGCAGTTTAGGCAGATCCTACGAGCAGTACTTC
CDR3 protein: CASSLGRSYEQYF

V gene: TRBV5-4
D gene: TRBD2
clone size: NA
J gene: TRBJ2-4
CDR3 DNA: TGTGCCAGCAGCTTGGTAGGGAGCGGGGGGCTCAAAAACATTCAGTACTTC
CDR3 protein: CASSLVGSGGLKNIQYF